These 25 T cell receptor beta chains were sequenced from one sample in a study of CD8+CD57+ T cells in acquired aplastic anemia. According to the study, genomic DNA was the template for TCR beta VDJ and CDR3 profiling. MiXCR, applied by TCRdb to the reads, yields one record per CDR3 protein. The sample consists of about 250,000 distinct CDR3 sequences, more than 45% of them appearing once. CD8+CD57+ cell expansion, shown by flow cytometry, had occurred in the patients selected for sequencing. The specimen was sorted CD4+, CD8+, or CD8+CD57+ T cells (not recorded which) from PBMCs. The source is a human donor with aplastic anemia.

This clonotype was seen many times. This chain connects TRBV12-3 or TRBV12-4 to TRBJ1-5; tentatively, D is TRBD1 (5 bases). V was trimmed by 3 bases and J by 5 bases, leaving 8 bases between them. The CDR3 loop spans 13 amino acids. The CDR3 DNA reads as TGTGCCAGCAGTTTCAGGGATGATCAGCCCCAGCATTTT. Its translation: CASSFRDDQPQHF.

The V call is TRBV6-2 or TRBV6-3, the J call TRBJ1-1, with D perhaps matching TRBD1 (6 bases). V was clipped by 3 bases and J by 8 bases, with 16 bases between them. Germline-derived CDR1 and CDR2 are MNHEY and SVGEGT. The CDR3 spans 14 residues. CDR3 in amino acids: CASSYLVGGGEAFF. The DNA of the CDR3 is TGTGCCAGCAGTTATTTGGTCGGGGGGGGCGAAGCTTTCTTT.

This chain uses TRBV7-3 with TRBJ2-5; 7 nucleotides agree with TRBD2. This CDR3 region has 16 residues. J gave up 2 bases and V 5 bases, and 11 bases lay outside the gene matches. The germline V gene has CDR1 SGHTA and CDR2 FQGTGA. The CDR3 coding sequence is TGTGCCAGCAGCGAGCGGGGACTGAGGATACAAGAGACCCAGTACTTC. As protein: CASSERGLRIQETQYF.

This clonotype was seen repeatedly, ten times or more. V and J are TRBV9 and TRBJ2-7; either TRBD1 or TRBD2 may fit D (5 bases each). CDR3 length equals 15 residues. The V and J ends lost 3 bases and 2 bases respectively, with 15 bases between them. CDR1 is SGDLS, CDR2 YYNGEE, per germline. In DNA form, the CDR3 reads TGTGCCAGCAGCGCCTCCCCGGGGCCCACCTACGAGCAGTACTTC. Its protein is CASSASPGPTYEQYF.

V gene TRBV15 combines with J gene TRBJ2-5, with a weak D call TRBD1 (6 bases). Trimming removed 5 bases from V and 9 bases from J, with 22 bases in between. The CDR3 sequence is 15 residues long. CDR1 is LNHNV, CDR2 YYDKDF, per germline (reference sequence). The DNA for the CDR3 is TGTGCCACCAGCGTTTACGGGACAAACAGGCAGGCCCAGTACTTC. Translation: CATSVYGTNRQAQYF.

This CDR3 reads CATSARTGRYEQYF. The CDR3 nucleotides read TGTGCCACCAGTGCCAGAACAGGGCGCTACGAGCAGTACTTC. The rearrangement joins TRBV24-1 to TRBJ2-7; perhaps TRBD1 as D (6 bases). CDR3 size: 14 residues. V lost 5 bases, J lost 3 bases, and 13 bases lay in between. From germline, CDR1 is KGHDR and CDR2 SFDVKD.

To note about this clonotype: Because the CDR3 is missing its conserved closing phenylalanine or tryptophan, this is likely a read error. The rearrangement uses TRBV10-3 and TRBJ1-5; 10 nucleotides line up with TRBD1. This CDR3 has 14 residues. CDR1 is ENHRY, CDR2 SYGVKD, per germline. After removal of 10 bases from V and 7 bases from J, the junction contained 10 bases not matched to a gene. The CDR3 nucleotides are TGTGCCAGTAGTTTCGCGGACAGGGGGCAGCCCCAGCATCTT. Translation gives CASSFADRGQPQHL.

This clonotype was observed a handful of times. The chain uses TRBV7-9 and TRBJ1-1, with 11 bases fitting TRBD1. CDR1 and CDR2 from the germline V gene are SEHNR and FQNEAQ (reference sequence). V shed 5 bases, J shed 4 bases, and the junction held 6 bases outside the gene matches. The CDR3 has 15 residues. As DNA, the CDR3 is TGTGCCAGCAGCCCGGGACAGGGGGGTTCCACTGAAGCTTTCTTT. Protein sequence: CASSPGQGGSTEAFF.

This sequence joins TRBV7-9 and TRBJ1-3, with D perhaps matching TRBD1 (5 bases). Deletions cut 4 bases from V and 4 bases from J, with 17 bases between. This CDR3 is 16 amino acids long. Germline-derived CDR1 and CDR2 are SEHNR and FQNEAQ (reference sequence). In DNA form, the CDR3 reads TGTGCCAGCAGCTGGGGAACCCAGGGTAACGGAAACACCATATATTTT. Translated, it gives CASSWGTQGNGNTIYF. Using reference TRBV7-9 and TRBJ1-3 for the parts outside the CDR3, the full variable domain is DTGVSQNPRHKITKRGQNVTFRCDPISEHNRLYWYRQTLGQGPEFLTYFQNEAQLEKSRLLSDRFSAERPKGSFSTLEIQRTEQGDSAMYLCASSWGTQGNGNTIYFGEGSWLTVV.

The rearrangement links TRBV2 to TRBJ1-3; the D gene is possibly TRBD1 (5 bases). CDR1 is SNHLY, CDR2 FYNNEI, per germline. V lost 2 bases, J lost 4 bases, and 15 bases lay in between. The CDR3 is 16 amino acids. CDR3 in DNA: TGTGCCAGCAGTGAATGGGGGTCTCTCTCCGGAAACACCATATATTTT. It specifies CASSEWGSLSGNTIYF.

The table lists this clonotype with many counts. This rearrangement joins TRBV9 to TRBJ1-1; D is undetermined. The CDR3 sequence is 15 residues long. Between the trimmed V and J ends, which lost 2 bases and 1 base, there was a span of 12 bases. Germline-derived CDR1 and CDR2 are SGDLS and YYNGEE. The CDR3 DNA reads TGTGCCAGCAGCGTCAGGTTGGAGGGGAACACTGAAGCTTTCTTT. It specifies CASSVRLEGNTEAFF.

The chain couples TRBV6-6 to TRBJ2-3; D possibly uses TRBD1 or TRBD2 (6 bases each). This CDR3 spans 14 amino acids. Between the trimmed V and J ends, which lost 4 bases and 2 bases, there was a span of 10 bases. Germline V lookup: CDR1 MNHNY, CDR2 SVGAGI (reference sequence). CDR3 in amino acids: CASSFRGPTDTQYF. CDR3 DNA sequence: TGTGCCAGCAGTTTTCGGGGGCCCACAGATACGCAGTATTTT.

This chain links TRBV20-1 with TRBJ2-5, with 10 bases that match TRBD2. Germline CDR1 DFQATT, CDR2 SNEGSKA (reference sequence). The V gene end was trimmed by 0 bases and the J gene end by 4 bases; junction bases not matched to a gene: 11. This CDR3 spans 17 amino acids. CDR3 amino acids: CSARDTGERGGGETQYF. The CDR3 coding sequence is TGCAGTGCTAGAGATACGGGCGAGCGGGGGGGTGGAGAGACCCAGTACTTC.

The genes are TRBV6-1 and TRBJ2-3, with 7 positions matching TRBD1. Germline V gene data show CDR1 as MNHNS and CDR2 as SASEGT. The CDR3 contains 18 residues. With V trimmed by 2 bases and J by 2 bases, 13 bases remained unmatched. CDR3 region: CASSELVVGRGSTDTQYF. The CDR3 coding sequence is TGTGCCAGCAGTGAATTAGTGGTTGGCAGGGGGTCCACAGATACGCAGTATTTT.

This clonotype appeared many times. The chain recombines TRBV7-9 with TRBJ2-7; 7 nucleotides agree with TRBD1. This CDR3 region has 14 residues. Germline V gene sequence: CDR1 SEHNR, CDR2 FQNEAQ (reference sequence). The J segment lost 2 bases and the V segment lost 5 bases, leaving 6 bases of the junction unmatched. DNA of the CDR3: TGTGCCAGCAGCAAATCCGGGACAGCCTACGAGCAGTACTTC. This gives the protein CASSKSGTAYEQYF.

This chain's CDR3 is CASNLQGHYGYTF. CDR3 bases: TGTGCCAGCAACTTACAGGGGCACTATGGCTACACCTTC. This rearrangement joins TRBV9 to TRBJ1-2; 7 nucleotides match TRBD1. CDR1 and CDR2 (germline): SGDLS, YYNGEE. The junction had 5 bases not matched to a gene; V was cut back by 6 bases and J by 3 bases. This CDR3 is built from 13 residues. Variable domain in full (rest from reference TRBV9 and TRBJ1-2): DSGVTQTPKHLITATGQRVTLRCSPRSGDLSVYWYQQSLDQGLQFLIQYYNGEERAKGNILERFSAQQFPDLHSELNLSSLELGDSALYFCASNLQGHYGYTFGSGTRLTVV.

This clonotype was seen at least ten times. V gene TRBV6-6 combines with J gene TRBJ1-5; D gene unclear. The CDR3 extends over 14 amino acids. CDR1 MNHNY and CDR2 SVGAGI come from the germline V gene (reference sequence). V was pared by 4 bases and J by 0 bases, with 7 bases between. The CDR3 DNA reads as TGTGCCAGCAGTTTTCATTATAGCAATCAGCCCCAGCATTTT. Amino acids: CASSFHYSNQPQHF.

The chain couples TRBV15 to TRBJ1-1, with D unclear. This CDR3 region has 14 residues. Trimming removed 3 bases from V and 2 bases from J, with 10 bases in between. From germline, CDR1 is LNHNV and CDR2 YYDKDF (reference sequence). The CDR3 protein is CATSSREENTEAFF. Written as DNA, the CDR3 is TGTGCCACCAGCAGCCGAGAGGAAAACACTGAAGCTTTCTTT.

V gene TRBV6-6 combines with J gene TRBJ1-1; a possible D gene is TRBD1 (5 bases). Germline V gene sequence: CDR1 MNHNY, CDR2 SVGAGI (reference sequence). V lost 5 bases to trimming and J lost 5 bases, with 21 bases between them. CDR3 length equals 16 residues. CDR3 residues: CASSELQALRGTEAFF. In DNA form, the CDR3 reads TGTGCCAGCAGTGAATTACAGGCCCTACGAGGGACTGAAGCTTTCTTT.

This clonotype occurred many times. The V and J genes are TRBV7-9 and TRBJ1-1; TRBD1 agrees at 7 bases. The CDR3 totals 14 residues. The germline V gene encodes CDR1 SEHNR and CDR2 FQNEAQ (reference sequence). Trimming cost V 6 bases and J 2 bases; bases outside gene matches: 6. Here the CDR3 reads CASRQGTENTEAFF. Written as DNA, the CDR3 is TGTGCCAGCAGACAGGGGACAGAAAACACTGAAGCTTTCTTT.

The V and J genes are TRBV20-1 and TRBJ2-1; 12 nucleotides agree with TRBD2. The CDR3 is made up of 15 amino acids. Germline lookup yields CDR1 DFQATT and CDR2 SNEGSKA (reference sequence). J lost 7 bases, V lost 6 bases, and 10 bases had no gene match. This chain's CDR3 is CSASRLAGDRNEQFF. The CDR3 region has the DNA TGCAGTGCCAGCAGACTAGCGGGAGACCGTAATGAGCAGTTCTTC.

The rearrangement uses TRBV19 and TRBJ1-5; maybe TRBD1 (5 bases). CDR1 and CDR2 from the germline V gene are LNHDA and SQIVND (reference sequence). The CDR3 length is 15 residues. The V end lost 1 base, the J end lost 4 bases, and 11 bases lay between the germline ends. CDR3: CASSIGQQSNQPQHF. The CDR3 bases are TGTGCCAGTAGTATAGGACAGCAGTCAAATCAGCCCCAGCATTTT.

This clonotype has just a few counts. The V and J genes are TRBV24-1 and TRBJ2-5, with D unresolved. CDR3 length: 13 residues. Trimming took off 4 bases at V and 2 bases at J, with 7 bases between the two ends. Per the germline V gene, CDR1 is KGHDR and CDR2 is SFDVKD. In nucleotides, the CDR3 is TGTGCCACCAGTGAGACTGATCAAGAGACCCAGTACTTC. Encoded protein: CATSETDQETQYF.

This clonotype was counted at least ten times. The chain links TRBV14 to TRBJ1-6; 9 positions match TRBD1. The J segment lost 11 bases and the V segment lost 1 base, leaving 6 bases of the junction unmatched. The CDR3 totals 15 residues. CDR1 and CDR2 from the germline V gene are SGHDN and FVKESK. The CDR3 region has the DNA TGTGCCAGCAGCCAAGCCGGGACAGGGAGGCCACCCCTCCACTTT. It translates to CASSQAGTGRPPLHF.

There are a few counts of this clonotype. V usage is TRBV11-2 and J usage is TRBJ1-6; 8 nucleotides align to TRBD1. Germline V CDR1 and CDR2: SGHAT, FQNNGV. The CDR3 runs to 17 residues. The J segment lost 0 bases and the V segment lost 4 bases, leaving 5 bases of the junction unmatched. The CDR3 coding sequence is TGTGCCAGCAGCTCCCGGACAGGGAGCTCCTATAATTCACCCCTCCACTTT. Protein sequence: CASSSRTGSSYNSPLHF.